The 32 T cell receptor beta chains reported below all come from one sample, sequenced in a study of CD8+CD57+ T cells in acquired aplastic anemia. Those patients picked for sequencing had displayed CD8+CD57+ cell expansion on flow cytometry. Profiles of TCR beta VDJ and CDR3 were generated from a genomic DNA template. TCRdb re-called the reads with MiXCR, one entry per CDR3 protein. The sample includes approximately 220,000 distinct CDR3 sequences, around 43% of them seen just once. The source material was sorted CD4+, CD8+, or CD8+CD57+ T cells (not recorded which) from PBMCs. All receptors come from a human donor with aplastic anemia.

This clonotype was found a few times. The genes are TRBV4-3 and TRBJ2-7; TRBD1 might be the D (7 bases). Germline V gene data show CDR1 as LGHNA and CDR2 as YSLEER. The V and J ends lost 0 bases and 1 base respectively, with 22 bases between them. The CDR3 has 19 amino acids. CDR3 loop: CASSQDDTGGDSPSYEQYF. The CDR3 DNA is TGCGCCAGCAGCCAAGATGATACTGGAGGGGACAGCCCTTCCTACGAGCAGTACTTC.

The chain uses TRBV4-2 and TRBJ1-1; the D is unclear. V lost 0 bases and J 13 bases, leaving 0 bases between the germline ends. Germline V gene sequence: CDR1 LGHNA, CDR2 YNFKEQ. The CDR3 length is 8 residues. CDR3 sequence: CASSQDFF. The CDR3 coding sequence is TGTGCCAGCAGCCAAGATTTCTTT.

The chain joins TRBV24-1 to TRBJ1-2; D is uncertain. Germline V gives CDR1 KGHDR, CDR2 SFDVKD. This CDR3 comprises 11 residues. V was trimmed by 3 bases and J by 6 bases, leaving 4 bases between them. The CDR3, as DNA: TGTGCCACCAGTGATCCTCATGGCTACACCTTC. It translates to CATSDPHGYTF.

CDR3 sequence: CATALGRSDYGYTF. DNA of the CDR3: TGTGCCACCGCCCTTGGGCGGTCCGACTATGGCTACACCTTC. The chain has TRBV10-3 and TRBJ1-2, with unresolved D. The CDR3 is made up of 14 amino acids. CDR1 is ENHRY, CDR2 SYGVKD, per germline. V lost 10 bases to trimming and J lost 3 bases, with 18 bases between them.

This rearrangement joins TRBV9 to TRBJ2-5; D assignment may be TRBD1 or TRBD2 (5 bases each). Trimming took off 0 bases at V and 7 bases at J, with 10 bases between the two ends. From germline, CDR1 is SGDLS and CDR2 YYNGEE. The CDR3 has 13 amino acids. The DNA of the CDR3 is TGTGCCAGCAGCGTAGCCCGGGACGGGACCCAGTACTTC. It specifies CASSVARDGTQYF. Complete variable domain (other parts from reference TRBV9 and TRBJ2-5): DSGVTQTPKHLITATGQRVTLRCSPRSGDLSVYWYQQSLDQGLQFLIQYYNGEERAKGNILERFSAQQFPDLHSELNLSSLELGDSALYFCASSVARDGTQYFGPGTRLLVL.

The chain links TRBV2 to TRBJ2-1, with TRBD1 identical over 12 bases. The V gene's germline CDR1 is SNHLY and CDR2 FYNNEI. There are 17 residues in the CDR3. Trimming took 8 bases from V and 6 from J; bases not matched to a gene: 14. This chain's CDR3 is CASDAPYRDRGLNEQFF. The DNA of the CDR3 is TGTGCCAGCGATGCCCCTTACCGGGACAGGGGGCTCAATGAGCAGTTCTTC.

This chain uses TRBV28 with TRBJ1-2, with 10 positions matching TRBD1. The CDR3 extends over 16 amino acids. After removal of 1 base from V and 4 bases from J, the junction contained 6 bases not matched to a gene. The germline gives CDR1 MDHEN, CDR2 SYDVKM. CDR3 protein: CASSLSETGGLYGYTF. The DNA of the CDR3 is TGTGCCAGCAGTTTATCGGAGACAGGGGGCCTCTATGGCTACACCTTC.

This clonotype was seen repeatedly, ten times or more. V gene TRBV4-3 combines with J gene TRBJ2-1; TRBD1 matches 9 bases. V lost 4 bases, J lost 6 bases, and 7 bases stayed unmatched. Germline values: CDR1 LGHNA, CDR2 YSLEER. The CDR3 sequence is 15 residues long. The CDR3 loop reads CASSPWTGEGNEQFF. CDR3 bases: TGCGCCAGCAGCCCCTGGACAGGGGAAGGCAATGAGCAGTTCTTC.

Note on this clonotype: This clone may be a read error of a much larger clone one base away. The chain employs TRBV7-9 and TRBJ1-2; a possible D gene is TRBD1 (6 bases). The germline V gene encodes CDR1 SEHNR and CDR2 FQNEAQ (reference sequence). The CDR3 length is 16 residues. Trimming removed 2 bases at V and 3 bases at J, with 16 bases between. CDR3 coding DNA: TGTGCCAGCAGCTTATTAGATCGCAGGGGTCACTATGGCTACACCTTC. Translation gives CASSLLDRRGHYGYTF.

In its sample, this clonotype was seen once. This chain joins TRBV15 and TRBJ1-2, with 9 bases aligning to TRBD1. The J segment lost 5 bases and the V segment lost 1 base, leaving 5 bases of the junction unmatched. CDR1 and CDR2 from the germline V gene are LNHNV and YYDKDF (reference sequence). The CDR3 runs to 15 residues. The DNA of the CDR3 is TGTGCCACCAGCAGAGGGGGGACAGGGTCATATGGCTACACCTTC. This translates into CATSRGGTGSYGYTF. The full variable domain, its missing parts supplied by reference TRBV15 and TRBJ1-2, is DAMVIQNPRYQVTQFGKPVTLSCSQTLNHNVMYWYQQKSSQAPKLLFHYYDKDFNNEADTPDNFQSRRPNTSFCFLDIRSPGLGDTAMYLCATSRGGTGSYGYTFGSGTRLTVV.

This clonotype was recorded many times. The chain uses TRBV6-1 and TRBJ2-7, with 9 nucleotides matching TRBD2. Per germline, CDR1 MNHNS and CDR2 SASEGT. This CDR3 has 14 amino acids. V shed 1 base, J shed 6 bases, and the junction held 4 bases outside the gene matches. CDR3 region: CASSEEAGGFEQYF. The CDR3 DNA reads TGTGCCAGCAGTGAAGAAGCGGGGGGTTTCGAGCAGTACTTC.

This clonotype was observed a handful of times. The chain is built from TRBV27 and TRBJ2-1; D is tentatively TRBD1 or TRBD2 (6 bases each). Trimming left V 2 bases short and J 8 bases short, with 13 bases between. Germline CDR1 MNHEY, CDR2 SMNVEV (reference sequence). The CDR3 contains 14 residues. CDR3 nucleotides: TGTGCCAGCAGTTTAAGACGGAGGGGGGATGAGCAGTTCTTC. As protein: CASSLRRRGDEQFF.

This clonotype was observed a handful of times. The chain is built from TRBV28 and TRBJ2-2, with D perhaps matching TRBD2 (6 bases). The CDR3 is 14 residues long. Deletions cut 2 bases from V and 7 bases from J, with 11 bases between. Germline loops: CDR1 MDHEN, CDR2 SYDVKM. The CDR3 is CASSLRLRDGELFF. The CDR3 DNA reads as TGTGCCAGCAGTTTACGACTGCGGGACGGGGAGCTGTTTTTT.

In this sample, this clonotype turned up a few times. The genes are TRBV7-2 and TRBJ1-5, with no clear D. The V gene lost 5 bases and the J gene lost 6 bases, with 17 bases spanning the gap. The germline V gene has CDR1 SGHTA and CDR2 FQGNSA. CDR3 length: 15 amino acids. As DNA, the CDR3 is TGTGCCAGCAGCAACGGTCGGAGCAAGGGTCAGCCCCAGCATTTT. Residues: CASSNGRSKGQPQHF.

Turning to this clonotype: A much larger clonotype is one base distant, so this may be a read error. This chain uses TRBV7-9 with TRBJ2-5; no definite D call. This CDR3 spans 10 amino acids. V gave up 3 bases and J gave up 9 bases, with 5 bases separating them. Per germline, CDR1 SEHNR and CDR2 FQNEAQ (reference sequence). The CDR3 region is CASSFEAQYF. The CDR3 nucleotides read TGTGCCAGCAGCTTTGAGGCCCAGTACTTC.

This clonotype was detected ten times or more. The chain joins TRBV10-3 to TRBJ2-5, with TRBD2 matching over 9 bases. The CDR3 spans 16 residues. Unmatched junction bases numbered 7, after V lost 1 base and J lost 4 bases. CDR1 and CDR2 from the germline V gene are ENHRY and SYGVKD. Here the CDR3 reads CAISEFPAGGSETQYF. The CDR3 nucleotides are TGTGCCATCAGTGAGTTTCCAGCGGGGGGATCAGAGACCCAGTACTTC.

This clonotype was detected ten times or more. V and J are TRBV5-6 and TRBJ2-7; TRBD1 might be the D (6 bases). The CDR3 extends over 16 amino acids. Germline CDR1 SGHDT, CDR2 YYEEEE. The germline V and J ends were trimmed by 0 bases and 3 bases, with 16 bases remaining between them. In nucleotides, the CDR3 is TGTGCCAGCAGCTTGGGGCCGCCAGGGGCCAGCTACGAGCAGTACTTC. Amino acid sequence: CASSLGPPGASYEQYF.

Comment on this clonotype: With a much larger clone just one base away, this may be a read error. The V gene is TRBV7-9, the J gene TRBJ1-1, with TRBD1 matching over 7 bases. Germline CDR1 reads SEHNR; CDR2 reads FQNEAQ (reference sequence). The CDR3 has 15 amino acids. CDR3 residues: CASSLPGQKKFEALF. In nucleotides, the CDR3 is TGTGCCAGCAGCCTACCGGGACAGAAGAAATTTGAAGCTCTCTTT.

This clonotype occurred many times. This rearrangement joins TRBV7-6 to TRBJ2-7; TRBD1 matches at 8 bases. J gave up 9 bases and V 2 bases, and 12 bases lay outside the gene matches. In germline, CDR1 is SGHVS, CDR2 FNYEAQ. The CDR3 contains 15 residues. The CDR3 DNA reads TGTGCCAGCAGCTTATTTCCGGACAGGGACGGGGGGCAGTACTTC. Translation: CASSLFPDRDGGQYF.

The rearrangement links TRBV6-5 to TRBJ2-7; perhaps TRBD1 as D (5 bases). Germline CDR1 MNHEY, CDR2 SVGAGI. The CDR3 covers 15 residues. V gave up 4 bases and J gave up 0 bases, with 13 bases separating them. The CDR3 bases are TGTGCCAGCAGTTCTAGGGGTCCGAGCTCCTACGAGCAGTACTTC. Translating it yields CASSSRGPSSYEQYF.

This clonotype was recorded many times. The chain carries TRBV11-1 and TRBJ1-3, with 8 positions matching TRBD1. The CDR3 covers 16 residues. Germline V lookup: CDR1 SGHAT, CDR2 FQDESV (reference sequence). V gave up 3 bases and J gave up 1 base; unmatched junction bases: 5. CDR3 protein: CASSLIQGASGNTIYF. CDR3 sequence (DNA): TGTGCCAGCAGCTTGATTCAGGGGGCTTCTGGAAACACCATATATTTT.

V is TRBV2 and J is TRBJ1-4, with a possible D match to TRBD1 (6 bases). Germline V gives CDR1 SNHLY, CDR2 FYNNEI. The CDR3 totals 13 residues. Deletions cut 8 bases from V and 8 bases from J, with 15 bases between. The CDR3 DNA reads as TGTGCCAGCCGTACAGGGTTGGACGAAAAACTGTTTTTT. This encodes CASRTGLDEKLFF.

This clonotype showed up many times. The chain has TRBV12-3 or TRBV12-4 and TRBJ1-3; TRBD1 is a possible D gene (5 bases). V lost 6 bases to trimming and J lost 4 bases, with 19 bases between them. This CDR3 contains 16 residues. CDR3 in DNA: TGTGCCAGCAGGCCCTGGGGGGGGGAGTACGGAAACACCATATATTTT. Its protein is CASRPWGGEYGNTIYF.

Relative to its sample, this clonotype is medium-sized. This chain uses TRBV15 with TRBJ2-2; 8 bases agree with TRBD2. CDR3 length equals 14 residues. Unmatched junction bases numbered 2, after V lost 5 bases and J lost 3 bases. Germline V gene lookup returns CDR1 LNHNV and CDR2 YYDKDF (reference sequence). The CDR3 reads CATSVLADTGELFF. The CDR3 region has the DNA TGTGCCACCAGCGTACTAGCGGACACCGGGGAGCTGTTTTTT.

With regard to this clonotype: Given a much more abundant clone one base away, this may be a read error. The genes are TRBV6-5 and TRBJ1-1; 8 bases line up with TRBD1. The V and J ends lost 4 bases and 11 bases, in that order; junction bases with no gene match: 12. The CDR3 length is 14 residues. Per the germline V gene, CDR1 is MNHEY and CDR2 is SVGAGI. CDR3 coding DNA: TGTGCCAGCAGTTTAACAACAGGGGGAAGCCGCGCTTTCTTT. This encodes CASSLTTGGSRAFF.

The table lists this clonotype with a few counts. The chain couples TRBV27 to TRBJ1-5; 10 bases are shared with TRBD1. The CDR3 covers 15 residues. Germline lookup yields CDR1 MNHEY and CDR2 SMNVEV (reference sequence). With 4 bases clipped from V and 7 bases from J, the junction kept 7 bases outside the gene matches. The DNA of the CDR3 is TGTGCCAGCAGTTCGGCGGACAGGGGGAGGCAGCCCCAGCATTTT. Protein sequence: CASSSADRGRQPQHF.

At least ten counts were recorded for this clonotype. CDR3 residues: CASVGLGGLGGSPLHF. DNA of the CDR3: TGTGCCAGCGTCGGGTTAGGGGGGTTAGGCGGTTCACCCCTCCACTTT. The chain recombines TRBV2 with TRBJ1-6; tentative D call: TRBD1 (6 bases). CDR1 is SNHLY and CDR2 is FYNNEI in the germline V gene. This CDR3 is 16 amino acids long. Trimming shortened V by 8 bases and J by 9 bases, and 23 bases separated the two germline ends.

This clonotype was observed a few times. This chain uses TRBV5-6 with TRBJ2-7, with D possibly TRBD1 on 6 matching bases. V gave up 0 bases and J gave up 3 bases, with 19 bases separating them. From germline, CDR1 is SGHDT and CDR2 YYEEEE. The CDR3 consists of 17 residues. The CDR3 bases are TGTGCCAGCAGCTTGGGGGGTTTTTTCGGGGACAACTACGAGCAGTACTTC. Protein: CASSLGGFFGDNYEQYF.

V gene TRBV7-8 combines with J gene TRBJ1-6; no definite D call. The V gene's germline CDR1 is SGHVS and CDR2 FQNEAQ. The CDR3 loop spans 15 amino acids. V shed 5 bases and J shed 2 bases, with 10 bases lying between them. The CDR3: CASSPSRAYNSPLHF. CDR3 nucleotide sequence: TGTGCCAGCAGCCCCTCTAGGGCCTATAATTCACCCCTCCACTTT.

This clonotype was detected many times. J is TRBJ1-2 and V is TRBV29-1; D perhaps matches TRBD1 (5 bases). The V end lost 6 bases, the J end lost 4 bases, and 12 bases lay between the germline ends. This CDR3 has 12 amino acids. Germline lookup yields CDR1 SQVTM and CDR2 ANQGSEA. Written as DNA, the CDR3 is TGCAGCGTCCGGGAGGGGAGCTATGGCTACACCTTC. Its protein product is CSVREGSYGYTF.

As concerns this clonotype: The missing conserved phenylalanine or tryptophan at the end of this CDR3 makes a read error likely. The DNA is left out, because the CDR3 cannot be placed on it with certainty; the CDR3 is given as TCRdb lists it. The gene calls are TRBV5-4 and TRBJ1-4. Germline CDR1 reads SGHNT; CDR2 reads YYREEE (reference sequence). The CDR3 length equals 9 residues, ends included. CDR3 sequence reads: CASIVGLWV.

This clonotype was observed at least ten times. This rearrangement joins TRBV20-1 to TRBJ1-1; D not resolved. This CDR3 contains 14 residues. The V end was cut by 5 bases, the J end by 1 base, with 14 bases between. Germline V gene data show CDR1 as DFQATT and CDR2 as SNEGSKA (reference sequence). In DNA, the CDR3 is TGCAGTGCTTCCATCCCCGACGGGAACACTGAAGCTTTCTTT. It translates to CSASIPDGNTEAFF.